The T cell receptor beta chain described here comes from a study of regulatory T cells in long-lasting Graves disease. Sequencing libraries for TCR beta were prepared with iRepertoire HTBI primers and Arm-PCR of CDR3 regions. TCRdb passed the multiplex PCR reads through MiXCR, listing each CDR3 protein once. The repertoire includes some 370,000 distinct CDR3 sequences, under 25% of them detected once, and under 25% sits in the top ten. CDR3 size: 15 residues. Germline loops: CDR1 GTSNPN, CDR2 SVGIG (reference sequence). Study conclusions and caveats: There was favoring of TRBV28, TRBJ1-2 and TRBJ2-5 in persistent disease.

This clonotype was recorded only once. Its target is not known. A junction boundary mismatches the germline segment, possibly from a read error. Noted time point: persistent/refractory GD, antithyroid drugs over 5 years with positive TRAb. There was RNA extracted from PBMCs, and the TCR library was made from it. Tubes containing EDTA received approximately 9 milliliters of drawn peripheral blood. The receptor was isolated from a female donor with Graves disease. V and J are TRBV30 and TRBJ2-7, with TRBD1 as a possible D gene (6 bases). The specimen was peripheral blood mononuclear cells (PBMCs), collected when the disease was refractory, from a patient treated with antithyroid drugs. CDR3 bases: TGTGTCTGGAAGGGGGTAGGGAGCCTGGGCTACGAGCAGTACTTC. This translates into CVWKGVGSLGYEQYF.